This passage covers 21 T cell receptor beta chains from one sample sequenced in a study of blood T cell repertoires in COVID-19. Sequencing was performed with immunoSEQ multiplex PCR; in TCRdb, only in-frame clones are kept and a portion is missing. The sample carries some 170,000 clones, 75% to 90% recorded once. The specimen sequenced was PBMCs or T cells enriched from blood (not recorded which). The receptors derive from a man aged 35 to 55 who had recovered from COVID-19.

The chain is built from TRBV30 and TRBJ2-3; 8 bases match TRBD1. The CDR3 covers 16 residues. The junction had 7 bases not matched to a gene; V was cut back by 0 bases and J by 2 bases. CDR1 is GTSNPN, CDR2 SVGIG, per germline (reference sequence). As DNA, the CDR3 is TGTGCCTGGAGTGTACCAGGGGGCTCCGACACAGATACGCAGTATTTT. This translates into CAWSVPGGSDTDTQYF.

This chain uses TRBV14 with TRBJ2-7; D is ambiguous. The germline V gene encodes CDR1 SGHDN and CDR2 FVKESK. V was clipped by 2 bases and J by 6 bases, with 14 bases between them. The CDR3 is 14 residues long. The CDR3 nucleotides are TGTGCCAGCAGCCAAAAGTCCTCAGCGTCCGAGCAGTACTTC. Translated, it gives CASSQKSSASEQYF. Looking up the rest from reference TRBV14 and TRBJ2-7 gives the full variable domain: EAGVTQFPSHSVIEKGQTVTLRCDPISGHDNLYWYRRVMGKEIKFLLHFVKESKQDESGMPNNRFLAERTGGTYSTLKVQPAELEDSGVYFCASSQKSSASEQYFGPGTRLTVT.

This clone was seen a single time. The chain combines TRBV7-8 with TRBJ1-1; D is unresolved. The CDR3 loop spans 15 amino acids. The germline V gene encodes CDR1 SGHVS and CDR2 FQNEAQ. Trimming stripped 4 bases from V and 2 bases from J, with 14 bases between. The CDR3 DNA follows: TGTGCCAGCAGCTATCCGACGGCGGTCAACACTGAAGCTTTCTTT. It is translated as CASSYPTAVNTEAFF. The whole variable domain, filled in from reference TRBV7-8 and TRBJ1-1, reads GAGVSQSPRYKVAKRGQDVALRCDPISGHVSLFWYQQALGQGPEFLTYFQNEAQLDKSGLPSDRFFAERPEGSVSTLKIQRTQQEDSAVYLCASSYPTAVNTEAFFGQGTRLTVV.

This chain connects TRBV2 to TRBJ2-5; 7 bases map to TRBD1. Germline CDR1 reads SNHLY; CDR2 reads FYNNEI. V lost 6 bases and J lost 1; bases outside the gene matches: 8. This CDR3 region has 15 residues. CDR3 loop: CASRQTGLFQETQYF. The CDR3 DNA sequence: TGTGCCAGCAGGCAGACAGGGTTGTTCCAAGAGACCCAGTACTTC.

This rearrangement joins TRBV15 to TRBJ1-2; a possible D gene is TRBD1 (5 bases). The V gene lost 6 bases and the J gene lost 8 bases, with 22 bases spanning the gap. CDR3 length equals 15 residues. Germline assignment: CDR1 LNHNV and CDR2 YYDKDF (reference sequence). CDR3 sequence (DNA): TGTGCCACCAGAGTAGGGGCCTCGAAAAATTCAGGCTACACCTTC. Residues: CATRVGASKNSGYTF.

This clone was recorded only once. V and J are TRBV3-1 (or the pseudogene TRBV3-2) and TRBJ1-2; perhaps TRBD1 as D (6 bases). Per germline, CDR1 LGHDT and CDR2 YNNKEL (reference sequence). V lost 0 bases to trimming and J lost 3 bases, with 11 bases between them. The CDR3 sequence is 15 residues long. The CDR3: CASSQDGQGYYGYTF. The DNA for the CDR3 is TGTGCCAGCAGCCAAGATGGGCAGGGGTACTATGGCTACACCTTC.

The CDR3 sequence: CASSQSQEGWGYTF. The CDR3 DNA follows: TGTGCCAGCAGCCAATCGCAGGAAGGTTGGGGCTACACCTTC. This rearrangement joins TRBV16 to TRBJ1-2; D unclear. The CDR3 contains 14 residues. V dropped 0 bases and J dropped 8 bases, with 13 bases sitting between them. Looked up from germline, CDR1 is KGHSY and CDR2 is FQNENV.

The chain has TRBV5-1 and TRBJ1-1; 7 bases line up with TRBD1. V shed 0 bases and J 0 bases; nucleotides not matched to a gene: 5. Germline values: CDR1 SGHRS, CDR2 YFSETQ. The CDR3 is 16 residues long. CDR3 in amino acids: CASSLGGQPLNTEAFF. The CDR3 bases are TGCGCCAGCAGCTTGGGGGGACAGCCATTGAACACTGAAGCTTTCTTT.

The chain carries TRBV5-4 and TRBJ1-6; the match to TRBD1 covers 8 bases. Germline V CDR1 and CDR2: SGHNT, YYREEE (reference sequence). The CDR3 covers 15 residues. The V gene end was trimmed by 3 bases and the J gene end by 8 bases; junction bases not matched to a gene: 7. CDR3 in DNA: TGTGCCAGCAGCTCAAAGACAGGGGATTATTCACCCCTCCACTTT. It encodes CASSSKTGDYSPLHF.

The V and J genes are TRBV5-6 and TRBJ2-5; D may be TRBD2 (5 bases). The germline gives CDR1 SGHDT, CDR2 YYEEEE. The V and J ends lost 5 bases and 7 bases respectively, with 21 bases between them. The CDR3 is 15 residues long. CDR3 residues: CASRHAGRPLGTQYF. The DNA for the CDR3 is TGTGCCAGCAGGCACGCGGGCAGGCCCCTGGGGACCCAGTACTTC.

This clone was detected only a few times. The rearrangement links TRBV30 to TRBJ1-4, with 12 bases identical to TRBD1. CDR1 is GTSNPN and CDR2 is SVGIG in the germline V gene (reference sequence). With 5 bases clipped from V and 7 bases from J, the junction kept 5 bases outside the gene matches. The CDR3 covers 14 residues. The CDR3 is CAWGTGGGIEKLFF. The CDR3, as DNA: TGTGCCTGGGGGACAGGGGGCGGAATTGAAAAACTGTTTTTT.

The table lists this clone with a few counts. The chain carries TRBV7-9 and TRBJ2-3, with 9 bases identical to TRBD2. CDR1 SEHNR and CDR2 FQNEAQ come from the germline V gene (reference sequence). CDR3 length: 16 amino acids. V dropped 7 bases and J dropped 1; count of bases not matched to a gene: 9. The CDR3 reads CASTLTGGRGTDTQYF. The CDR3 DNA follows: TGTGCCAGCACCCTCACGGGCGGGAGGGGCACAGATACGCAGTATTTT.

This chain joins TRBV5-5 and TRBJ2-2, with 10 bases identical to TRBD2. V shed 2 bases, J shed 3 bases, and the junction held 4 bases outside the gene matches. Per germline, CDR1 SGHKS and CDR2 YYEKEE (reference sequence). The CDR3 sequence is 16 residues long. Written as DNA, the CDR3 is TGTGCCAGCAGCTTAGCGGGGGGGCTCCACACCGGGGAGCTGTTTTTT. This gives the protein CASSLAGGLHTGELFF.

This clone was counted only a few times. This rearrangement joins TRBV6-8 to TRBJ2-1; tentative D call: TRBD1 (5 bases). This CDR3 has 11 residues. V was shortened by 9 bases and J by 3 bases, with 6 bases between the two germline ends. Germline values: CDR1 MNHGY, CDR2 SAAAGT. The DNA for the CDR3 is TGTGCCAGGACAGTCTACAATGAGCAGTTCTTC. Protein product: CARTVYNEQFF.

The V gene is TRBV25-1, the J gene TRBJ2-7; D possibly corresponds to TRBD2 (6 bases). Germline V gives CDR1 MGHDK, CDR2 SYGVNS. The V end was cut by 1 base, the J end by 6 bases, with 13 bases between. This CDR3 has 14 residues. Written as DNA, the CDR3 is TGTGCCAGCAGTGAATTTGCGGAGGGGCGCGAGCAGTACTTC. As protein: CASSEFAEGREQYF.

In DNA form, the CDR3 reads TGTGCCAGCAGCGTAGAGTCAGGGGGAAACTATGGCTACACCTTC. Translating gives CASSVESGGNYGYTF. The gene calls are TRBV9 and TRBJ1-2, with 7 bases that match TRBD1. With 0 bases clipped from V and 2 bases from J, the junction kept 4 bases outside the gene matches. Germline loops: CDR1 SGDLS, CDR2 YYNGEE. CDR3 length: 15 amino acids.

The chain links TRBV11-2 to TRBJ2-7; TRBD2 might be the D (5 bases). CDR1 is SGHAT and CDR2 is FQNNGV in the germline V gene. The CDR3 consists of 14 residues. V was trimmed by 3 bases and J by 7 bases, leaving 16 bases between them. The CDR3 region is CASSFASGGEEQYF. DNA for the CDR3: TGTGCCAGCAGCTTTGCGAGCGGCGGCGAGGAGCAGTACTTC.

The table lists this clone with a few counts. V gene TRBV19 combines with J gene TRBJ1-4; TRBD1 is a possible D gene (5 bases). Trimming took off 7 bases at V and 6 bases at J, with 12 bases between the two ends. This CDR3 contains 13 residues. CDR1 is LNHDA and CDR2 is SQIVND in the germline V gene (reference sequence). This CDR3 is CASKKQGDEKLFF. CDR3 DNA sequence: TGTGCCAGTAAGAAGCAGGGTGATGAAAAACTGTTTTTT.

The V and J genes are TRBV28 and TRBJ1-1; the match to TRBD1 covers 7 bases. CDR3 length: 14 amino acids. V shed 6 bases and J 5 bases; nucleotides not matched to a gene: 9. CDR1 MDHEN and CDR2 SYDVKM come from the germline V gene. CDR3 region: CASRVTGRLTEAFF. In DNA form, the CDR3 reads TGTGCCAGCAGGGTGACAGGGAGATTAACTGAAGCTTTCTTT.

The rearrangement uses TRBV29-1 and TRBJ1-1; D is unclear. The germline CDR1 and CDR2 sequences are SQVTM and ANQGSEA. V was pared by 4 bases and J by 0 bases, with 12 bases between. CDR3 length: 14 amino acids. The chain's CDR3 is CSVGRAAMNTEAFF. The DNA for the CDR3 is TGCAGCGTTGGGAGGGCCGCGATGAACACTGAAGCTTTCTTT. Together with reference TRBV29-1 and TRBJ1-1, the CDR3 gives the full variable domain: SAVISQKPSRDICQRGTSLTIQCQVDSQVTMMFWYRQQPGQSLTLIATANQGSEATYESGFVIDKFPISRPNLTFSTLTVSNMSPEDSSIYLCSVGRAAMNTEAFFGQGTRLTVV.

The rearrangement joins TRBV27 to TRBJ1-4; 7 bases line up with TRBD1. J was trimmed by 1 base and V by 4 bases; bases with no gene match: 3. Germline V gene sequence: CDR1 MNHEY, CDR2 SMNVEV (reference sequence). There are 15 residues in the CDR3. CDR3 coding DNA: TGTGCCAGCAGTTCCGCAGGGGGAACTAATGAAAAACTGTTTTTT. The encoded protein is CASSSAGGTNEKLFF.